This record looks at one T cell receptor (beta chain) sequence and its context. No cognate antigen has been identified for it. A single base separates this from a much larger clone, so it may be a read error. This sample stems from a study of CD8 T cells in ankylosing spondylitis (dated by TCRdb to the late 2010s). About the study as a whole: T cell receptor beta repertoires were profiled in healthy donors and ankylosing spondylitis patients so that disease-linked TCR variants could be found. In total, the full study cohort was made up of nearly 110 healthy donors and 25 ankylosing spondylitis patients. Samples of peripheral blood were taken, and for ankylosing spondylitis patients, synovial fluid was collected as well.

The CDR3 sequence holds 13 residues, the cysteine and phenylalanine included. The read is trimmed to its CDR3 DNA, 39 bases read in frame from base 1. The germline V end is reduced by 4 bases and the J end by 6 bases; junction bases left unmatched: 8. The germline V gene gives CDR1 as SQVTM and CDR2 as ANQGSEA. The listed sequencing device is Illumina HiSeq 2500. TCR beta libraries were prepared by quantitative 5'-RACE with molecular barcodes. From the authors' description of their analysis: Disease-linked TCR variants were identified with a new computational method built on a probabilistic model of VDJ rearrangement. TCRdb reworked the public reads: Q25 trimming with fastp, MiXCR clone assembly, productive beta chains retained. One record per CDR3 amino acid sequence lists the most common genes and DNA. These V and J calls are TCRdb output, not the study's own analysis. Present in this sample are around 890,000 distinct CDR3 sequences, about an eighth of which were seen just once. The ten largest clonotypes hold about 0.49% of the sample.

Results and caveats for the whole study, not just this receptor: Some of the motif variants had been reported before in the synovial fluid and blood of reactive arthritis patients, a finding that suggests common disease-initiation mechanisms. Blood from ankylosing spondylitis patients appeared to be characterized by a TCR beta motif made up of several highly homologous amino acid variants. Significant enrichment of the disease-linked clones was reported in matched synovial fluid samples from ankylosing spondylitis patients. The disease-linked clones had a CD8+ phenotype and were found at relatively low frequencies in peripheral blood.

The sequence links TRBV29-1 to TRBJ2-7, and TRBD1 matches 8 of the central bases. This TCR was recovered from a male donor with ankylosing spondylitis. The sequencing sample was made of blood, either unsorted or a sorted T cell fraction (not recorded which). Here is the DNA: TGCAGCGTTGGACCAGGACAGGGCGGCGAGCAGTACTTC. Its protein is CSVGPGQGGEQYF.